One and the same sample provided the 31 T cell receptor beta chains below, sequenced in a study of OX40 agonist ivuxolimab in advanced cancers. Clones were sequenced by immunoSEQ multiplex PCR, and TCRdb holds only the in-frame ones, with some missing. This table has more than 45,000 clones, roughly 86% appearing once. The sample here was CD4+ or CD8+ T cells sorted from blood, taken in a trial of the OX40 agonist ivuxolimab. These receptors came from an adult with an advanced solid tumor such as melanoma, head and neck, liver or kidney cancer.

This chain connects TRBV27 to TRBJ2-3; D call uncertain. The germline V gene encodes CDR1 MNHEY and CDR2 SMNVEV (reference sequence). This CDR3 region has 11 residues. V lost 7 bases and J lost 8, with 10 bases in between. Here the CDR3 DNA reads TGTGCCAGCATGATTCGCGGTACGCAGTATTTT. Translating it yields CASMIRGTQYF.

J is TRBJ1-6 and V is TRBV14, with TRBD1 as a possible D gene (5 bases). The CDR3 sequence is 18 residues long. Germline V gene sequence: CDR1 SGHDN, CDR2 FVKESK. Trimming took off 0 bases at V and 9 bases at J, with 21 bases between the two ends. The CDR3 bases are TGTGCCAGCAGCCAAGAATGGGCCGGGGGTGTTATCAGTTCACCCCTCCACTTT. It translates to CASSQEWAGGVISSPLHF.

This chain uses TRBV19 with TRBJ2-1; D possibly corresponds to TRBD2 (7 bases). CDR3 length equals 16 residues. Trimming stripped 6 bases from V and 5 bases from J, with 20 bases between. Germline-derived CDR1 and CDR2 are LNHDA and SQIVND (reference sequence). For the CDR3, the DNA is TGTGCCAGTAGCGCGGCTGGCGGGGGCCTGAACAATGAGCAGTTCTTC. Its translation: CASSAAGGGLNNEQFF.

The table lists this clone with a few counts. The V gene is TRBV5-6, the J gene TRBJ1-2; TRBD1 might be the D (5 bases). V was shortened by 1 base and J by 4 bases, with 14 bases between the two germline ends. This CDR3 is 15 amino acids long. Germline lookup yields CDR1 SGHDT and CDR2 YYEEEE. The chain's CDR3 is CASSLPSWGGYGYTF. CDR3 nucleotide sequence: TGTGCCAGCAGCTTGCCCAGTTGGGGGGGCTATGGCTACACCTTC.

The rearrangement joins TRBV4-1 to TRBJ2-1; tentative D call: TRBD2 (6 bases). The CDR3 runs 13 residues. CDR1 and CDR2 from the germline V gene are MGHRA and YSYEKL. Trimming pared 4 bases from V and 6 bases from J, leaving 10 bases between. CDR3 protein: CASSLAVRNEQFF. DNA of the CDR3: TGCGCCAGCAGCCTAGCGGTGCGCAATGAGCAGTTCTTC.

The V gene is TRBV29-1, the J gene TRBJ1-1; possibly TRBD1 for D (5 bases). The CDR3 covers 14 residues. Germline V gives CDR1 SQVTM, CDR2 ANQGSEA. The V end was cut by 4 bases, the J end by 6 bases, with 18 bases between. This CDR3 is CSVGGDSYGPEAFF. CDR3 nucleotide sequence: TGCAGCGTTGGAGGGGACTCCTATGGACCTGAAGCTTTCTTT.

The chain combines TRBV18 with TRBJ1-2, with D possibly TRBD1 on 6 matching bases. The V end was cut by 3 bases, the J end by 4 bases, with 12 bases between. The CDR3 has 14 residues. Germline CDR1 KGHSH, CDR2 LQKENI. The CDR3 region has the DNA TGTGCCAGCTCACCGGAGGGCAGGGGCTATGGCTACACCTTC. Encoded protein: CASSPEGRGYGYTF.

The rearrangement joins TRBV4-2 to TRBJ2-1, with 9 bases matching TRBD2. Trimming cost V 1 base and J 8 bases; bases outside gene matches: 6. The CDR3 runs 15 residues. CDR1 and CDR2 from the germline V gene are LGHNA and YNFKEQ. CDR3 residues: CASSQGLAGQHEQFF. CDR3 DNA sequence: TGTGCCAGCAGCCAAGGTCTAGCGGGGCAGCATGAGCAGTTCTTC.

This chain links TRBV7-8 with TRBJ1-1, with D perhaps matching TRBD1 (5 bases). Per the germline V gene, CDR1 is SGHVS and CDR2 is FQNEAQ. The CDR3 runs 15 residues. The V end was cut by 1 base, the J end by 1 base, with 10 bases between. CDR3 nucleotides: TGTGCCAGCAGCTTAGGTCCAGGGACGAACACTGAAGCTTTCTTT. Protein: CASSLGPGTNTEAFF.

V and J are TRBV7-8 and TRBJ2-7; perhaps TRBD1 as D (9 bases). V lost 5 bases and J lost 5, with 19 bases in between. The CDR3 loop spans 15 amino acids. CDR1 SGHVS and CDR2 FQNEAQ come from the germline V gene. CDR3 sequence reads: CASSPGGTGFDEQYF. The CDR3 region has the DNA TGTGCCAGCAGCCCGGGAGGGACAGGGTTCGACGAGCAGTACTTC.

V gene TRBV7-3 combines with J gene TRBJ2-5; the match to TRBD2 covers 10 bases. The length of the CDR3 is 15 residues. With 0 bases clipped from V and 3 bases from J, the junction kept 1 base outside the gene matches. The germline V gene has CDR1 SGHTA and CDR2 FQGTGA. The CDR3 spells CASSLTGLAEETQYF. The CDR3 DNA is TGTGCCAGCAGCTTAACTGGACTAGCGGAAGAGACCCAGTACTTC. The complete variable domain, with remaining parts taken from reference TRBV7-3 and TRBJ2-5, reads GAGVSQTPSNKVTEKGKYVELRCDPISGHTALYWYRQSLGQGPEFLIYFQGTGAADDSGLPNDRFFAVRPEGSVSTLKIQRTERGDSAVYLCASSLTGLAEETQYFGPGTRLLVL.

The rearrangement uses TRBV28 and TRBJ2-2; D gene uncertain. V was pared by 3 bases and J by 1 base, with 12 bases between. Germline values: CDR1 MDHEN, CDR2 SYDVKM. CDR3 length equals 16 residues. CDR3 sequence: CASSLDAPMNTGELFF. The CDR3 nucleotides read TGTGCCAGCAGTTTGGATGCCCCAATGAACACCGGGGAGCTGTTTTTT.

This chain uses TRBV4-1 with TRBJ2-5, with D possibly being TRBD2 (7 bases). V shed 8 bases and J shed 4 bases, with 14 bases lying between them. CDR1 is MGHRA, CDR2 YSYEKL, per germline. The CDR3 runs 13 residues. CDR3 in DNA: TGCGCCAGCGAGGGGGGGGCACCAGAGACCCAGTACTTC. This codes for CASEGGAPETQYF.

V and J are TRBV5-5 and TRBJ2-5; D is uncertain. Germline assignment: CDR1 SGHKS and CDR2 YYEKEE (reference sequence). The V gene lost 2 bases and the J gene lost 1 base, with 9 bases spanning the gap. The CDR3 consists of 14 residues. The CDR3 here is CASSLFWGQETQYF. Written as DNA, the CDR3 is TGTGCCAGCAGCTTATTTTGGGGCCAAGAGACCCAGTACTTC.

The chain uses TRBV19 and TRBJ2-7, with TRBD1 as a possible D gene (6 bases). The CDR3 is made up of 16 amino acids. Germline loops: CDR1 LNHDA, CDR2 SQIVND (reference sequence). Trimming stripped 0 bases from V and 0 bases from J, with 12 bases between. CDR3 bases: TGTGCCAGTAGTATAGACCCGACAGGAAACTCCTACGAGCAGTACTTC. This encodes CASSIDPTGNSYEQYF.

The chain joins TRBV28 to TRBJ1-1, with a tentative D call TRBD1 (5 bases). The CDR3 is 14 residues long. V dropped 6 bases and J dropped 1 base, with 12 bases sitting between them. The germline CDR1 and CDR2 sequences are MDHEN and SYDVKM. CDR3 sequence reads: CASSGGGENTEAFF. The CDR3, as DNA: TGTGCCAGCAGCGGGGGGGGAGAGAACACTGAAGCTTTCTTT.

The chain joins TRBV7-9 to TRBJ2-3, with 8 nucleotides matching TRBD1. J was trimmed by 7 bases and V by 3 bases; bases with no gene match: 12. The CDR3 has 16 amino acids. Germline V lookup: CDR1 SEHNR, CDR2 FQNEAQ (reference sequence). CDR3 sequence reads: CASSFRTGQVDHTQYF. CDR3 DNA sequence: TGTGCCAGCAGCTTTCGGACAGGGCAGGTTGATCATACGCAGTATTTT. Combining the CDR3 with reference TRBV7-9 and TRBJ2-3 gives the whole variable domain DTGVSQNPRHKITKRGQNVTFRCDPISEHNRLYWYRQTLGQGPEFLTYFQNEAQLEKSRLLSDRFSAERPKGSFSTLEIQRTEQGDSAMYLCASSFRTGQVDHTQYFGPGTRLTVL.

The rearrangement uses TRBV5-4 and TRBJ1-2, with D perhaps TRBD1 (5 bases). V was pared by 0 bases and J by 8 bases, with 11 bases between. The CDR3 consists of 13 residues. Germline assignment: CDR1 SGHNT and CDR2 YYREEE (reference sequence). The chain's CDR3 is CASSLEGSKGYTF. In DNA form, the CDR3 reads TGTGCCAGCAGCTTGGAGGGGAGCAAGGGCTACACCTTC.

The chain links TRBV28 to TRBJ1-2; 7 nucleotides agree with TRBD1. The CDR3 covers 13 residues. Trimming removed 4 bases from V and 6 bases from J; junction bases left unmatched: 5. CDR1 and CDR2 (germline): MDHEN, SYDVKM. The CDR3 here is CASSSTGVHGYTF. The CDR3 DNA follows: TGTGCCAGCAGTTCTACAGGGGTTCATGGCTACACCTTC.

This clone was found once. The gene calls are TRBV7-9 and TRBJ1-1, with D tentatively TRBD1 (6 bases). CDR3 length equals 17 residues. The V and J ends lost 1 base and 2 bases respectively, with 17 bases between them. CDR1 is SEHNR, CDR2 FQNEAQ, per germline (reference sequence). The CDR3 bases are TGTGCCAGCAGCTTAGGCGGAGGGGGTATGGGAAACACTGAAGCTTTCTTT. Its protein is CASSLGGGGMGNTEAFF.

This clone occurred once. This chain joins TRBV4-1 and TRBJ2-5; the D is unclear. CDR1 MGHRA and CDR2 YSYEKL come from the germline V gene. The length of the CDR3 is 14 residues. Trimming stripped 0 bases from V and 5 bases from J, with 10 bases between. Here the CDR3 DNA reads TGCGCCAGCAGCCAAGATGGGGTCGGCGAGACCCAGTACTTC. As protein: CASSQDGVGETQYF.

The chain is built from TRBV30 and TRBJ2-5; possibly TRBD1 or TRBD2 for D (5 bases each). CDR1 is GTSNPN, CDR2 SVGIG, per germline (reference sequence). Trimming removed 2 bases from V and 5 bases from J, with 15 bases in between. The CDR3 has 14 residues. In DNA, the CDR3 is TGTGCCTGGAGTCGGGGACCGGGCGTTGAGACCCAGTACTTC. Residues: CAWSRGPGVETQYF.

V and J are TRBV7-8 and TRBJ1-2; D call uncertain. The germline V gene encodes CDR1 SGHVS and CDR2 FQNEAQ. CDR3 length equals 15 residues. Trimming removed 3 bases from V and 4 bases from J, with 15 bases in between. DNA for the CDR3: TGTGCCAGCAGCTTGCCGCGTCGAGGATTCTATGGCTACACCTTC. It encodes CASSLPRRGFYGYTF.

The J gene is TRBJ1-6, the V gene TRBV9; D unresolved. CDR1 and CDR2 from the germline V gene are SGDLS and YYNGEE. The CDR3 sequence is 17 residues long. V was cut by 2 bases and J by 1 base, with 13 bases left in between. The DNA for the CDR3 is TGTGCCAGCAGCGTCGGGGTTTTAAGGTCCTATAATTCACCCCTCCACTTT. Residues: CASSVGVLRSYNSPLHF.

The chain recombines TRBV7-2 with TRBJ2-2, with D possibly being TRBD1 or TRBD2 (6 bases each). CDR1 SGHTA and CDR2 FQGNSA come from the germline V gene. V dropped 6 bases and J dropped 4 bases, with 15 bases sitting between them. The CDR3 loop spans 15 amino acids. CDR3 loop: CASSTSWGATGELFF. The CDR3 nucleotides read TGTGCCAGCAGTACTAGCTGGGGGGCCACCGGGGAGCTGTTTTTT.

This clone was detected only once. The CDR3 bases are TGTGCCTGGACTACAGGGAACTACGAGCAGTACTTC. Its protein product is CAWTTGNYEQYF. The chain couples TRBV30 to TRBJ2-7, with TRBD1 as a possible D gene (6 bases). Trimming took off 4 bases at V and 3 bases at J, with 10 bases between the two ends. The CDR3 spans 12 residues. Germline CDR1 is GTSNPN and CDR2 is SVGIG (reference sequence).

This clone has more than one count but fewer than ten. V is TRBV5-1 and J is TRBJ2-5; 12 bases are a match to TRBD2. The germline V gene has CDR1 SGHRS and CDR2 YFSETQ. This CDR3 is 15 amino acids long. Trimming removed 6 bases from V and 5 bases from J; junction bases left unmatched: 8. For the CDR3, the DNA is TGCGCCAGCACCCCTAGCGGGGGGGCCTTCGAGACCCAGTACTTC. Translation: CASTPSGGAFETQYF.

This chain uses TRBV5-1 with TRBJ2-2; D remains ambiguous. There are 16 residues in the CDR3. The germline V gene encodes CDR1 SGHRS and CDR2 YFSETQ. V was trimmed by 1 base and J by 0 bases, leaving 10 bases between them. The CDR3 here is CASSLLAGPNTGELFF. In DNA form, the CDR3 reads TGCGCCAGCAGCTTGTTAGCAGGACCGAACACCGGGGAGCTGTTTTTT.

In this sample, this clone turned up a few times. The chain uses TRBV11-3 and TRBJ2-6, with D possibly matching TRBD2 (5 bases). The CDR3 spans 15 residues. Germline V CDR1 and CDR2: SGHNT, YENEEA. The V end lost 2 bases, the J end lost 3 bases, and 8 bases lay between the germline ends. The chain's CDR3 is CASSLSGNGANVLTF. The CDR3 DNA follows: TGTGCCAGCAGCTTATCGGGGAATGGGGCCAACGTCCTGACTTTC.

V is TRBV2 and J is TRBJ2-3, with 9 bases that match TRBD1. Germline trimming cut 6 bases from V and 3 bases from J; bases unmatched to any gene: 7. The germline V gene has CDR1 SNHLY and CDR2 FYNNEI. CDR3 length equals 15 residues. The CDR3 loop reads CASRSQGAPTDTQYF. CDR3 DNA: TGTGCCAGCAGGTCACAGGGGGCGCCGACAGATACGCAGTATTTT.

The gene calls are TRBV5-1 and TRBJ2-1; D is uncertain. The V gene's germline CDR1 is SGHRS and CDR2 YFSETQ. Trimming shortened V by 0 bases and J by 14 bases, and 18 bases separated the two germline ends. The CDR3 runs to 14 residues. CDR3 sequence (DNA): TGCGCCAGCAGCTTGGATCCCAAAGGGCTGTGGGAGTTCTTC. Translating it yields CASSLDPKGLWEFF.